The next 6 T cell receptor beta chains were all read from a single sample in a study of CXCR3-negative and CXCR3-positive naive CD8 T cells. The authors made the TRB cDNA libraries by 5' RACE using UMI labels. TCRdb reprocessed the 5' RACE reads and reports one entry per CDR3 protein, with no DNA. The listing records 150,000 to 170,000 distinct CDR3 sequences. Their target antigens are unknown. Study results and caveats: Researchers report that CXCR3-positive naive cells carry more hydrophobic TRB CDR3s than CXCR3-negative naive cells.

The specimen sequenced was naive CXCR3+ CD8+ T cells from blood. Documented subset: CD45RO-CCR7+CD27+CD95- naive CD8+ T cells expressing CXCR3 (TNR3+). These receptors were obtained from a human donor in good health. Some clones in this sample may be carry-over from other donors' samples.

The genes are TRBV4-3 and TRBJ2-7. From germline, CDR1 is LGHNA and CDR2 YSLEER. The length of the CDR3 is 13 residues. The CDR3 region is CASSQERTNEQYF.

V usage is TRBV15 and J usage is TRBJ2-2; TCRdb lists TRBD2, though no DNA is available to test this call. CDR1 and CDR2 (germline): LNHNV, YYDKDF (reference sequence). The CDR3 is 14 residues long. The CDR3 spells CATSGLVNTGELFF.

This chain joins TRBV18 and TRBJ2-7; TCRdb names TRBD1, which stays unverified in the absence of DNA. The germline V gene has CDR1 KGHSH and CDR2 LQKENI. The CDR3 has 16 residues. CDR3 region: CASSPPAGKLTYEQYF.

V is TRBV28 and J is TRBJ2-3; no DNA is available, so the TRBD2 call from TCRdb remains unchecked. The CDR3 is 15 residues long. Germline V gives CDR1 MDHEN, CDR2 SYDVKM. CDR3: CASSVLGGSSDTQYF.

The chain carries TRBV28 and TRBJ1-6; as DNA is missing, the TRBD1 call by TCRdb cannot be tested. The V gene's germline CDR1 is MDHEN and CDR2 SYDVKM. This CDR3 contains 16 residues. The CDR3 reads CASSLTDSLINSPLHF.

The chain links TRBV6-5 to TRBJ1-4; the D call of TRBD1 rests on TCRdb alone, since no DNA is present to check it. This CDR3 contains 15 residues. CDR1 is MNHEY, CDR2 SVGAGI, per germline. The CDR3 reads CASSTGAFTNEKLFF.